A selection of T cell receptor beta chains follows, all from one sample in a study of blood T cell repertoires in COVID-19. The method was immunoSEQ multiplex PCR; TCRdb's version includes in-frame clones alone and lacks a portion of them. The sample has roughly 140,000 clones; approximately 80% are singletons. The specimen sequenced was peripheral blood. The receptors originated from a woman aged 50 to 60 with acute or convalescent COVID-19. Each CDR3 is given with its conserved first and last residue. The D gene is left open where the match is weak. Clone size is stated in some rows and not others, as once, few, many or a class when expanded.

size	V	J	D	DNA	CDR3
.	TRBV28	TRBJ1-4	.	TGTGCCAGCAGGGAGGGTTTTAATGAAAAACTGTTTTTT	CASREGFNEKLFF
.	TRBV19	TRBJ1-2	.	TGTGCCAGTACCACCCAAGGGGGTTATAGCTACACCTTC	CASTTQGGYSYTF
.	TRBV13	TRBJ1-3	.	TGTGCCAGCAGCTTCATCCAGGGCAGCTCTGGAAACACCATATATTTT	CASSFIQGSSGNTIYF
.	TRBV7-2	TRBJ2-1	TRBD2	TGTGCCAGCAGCCCGGTAATCGCGGGGGGAATTTACAATGAGCAGTTCTTC	CASSPVIAGGIYNEQFF
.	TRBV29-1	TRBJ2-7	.	TGCAGCGTTGCTGACACAGAAACCTACGAGCAGTACTTC	CSVADTETYEQYF
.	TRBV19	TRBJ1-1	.	TGTGCCAGTAGTATGGGCAGGAAGAACACTGAAGCTTTCTTT	CASSMGRKNTEAFF
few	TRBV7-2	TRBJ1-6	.	TGTGCCAGCAGCTTAGGGGAGTATTCACCCCTCCACTTT	CASSLGEYSPLHF
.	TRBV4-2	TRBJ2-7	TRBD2	TGTGCCAGCAGCCCTTTAGCGGGTGAAACCTACGAGCAGTACTTC	CASSPLAGETYEQYF
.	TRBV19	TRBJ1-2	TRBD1	TGTGCCAGTAGTATAGATGGCGCCAGGGGGAACTATGGCTACACCTTC	CASSIDGARGNYGYTF
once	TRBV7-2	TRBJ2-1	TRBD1	TGTGCCAGCAGCATCACAGGGGGGAGCTCCTACAATGAGCAGTTCTTC	CASSITGGSSYNEQFF
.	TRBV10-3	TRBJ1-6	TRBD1	TGTGCCATCAGACCCGGACAGGTTGATTCACCCCTCCACTTT	CAIRPGQVDSPLHF
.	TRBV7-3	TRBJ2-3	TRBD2	TGTGCCAGCAGTCTCGGGAGGGGTCCAGAGGCAACAGATACGCAGTATTTT	CASSLGRGPEATDTQYF
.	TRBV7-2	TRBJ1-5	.	TGTGCCAGCAGCCCCGCAGGGTCGGTGAATCAGCCCCAGCATTTT	CASSPAGSVNQPQHF
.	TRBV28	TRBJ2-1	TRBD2	TGTGCCAGCAGTATAGATGTGGGGACTAGCGGGATGGGGGGCAATGAGCAGTTCTTC	CASSIDVGTSGMGGNEQFF
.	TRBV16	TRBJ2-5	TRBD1	TGTGCCAGCAGCCTCGACAGGGGGCACGAGACCCAGTACTTC	CASSLDRGHETQYF
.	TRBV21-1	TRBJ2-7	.	TGTGCCAGCAGCAAAGGAAGGGACTGGGAGCCCGAGCAGTACTTC	CASSKGRDWEPEQYF
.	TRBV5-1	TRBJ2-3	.	TGCGCCAGCAGCTTGGAGGGGGGGCAGGTAGATACGCAGTATTTT	CASSLEGGQVDTQYF
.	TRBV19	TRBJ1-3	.	TGTGCCAGTATGGGCAGTAGCTCTGGAAACACCATATATTTT	CASMGSSSGNTIYF
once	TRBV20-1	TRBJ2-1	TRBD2	TGCAGTGCTAGTCCGCAGCGGGGGACGGATGAGCAGTTCTTC	CSASPQRGTDEQFF
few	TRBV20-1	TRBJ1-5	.	TGCAGTGCTAGTCTATCAATCGATCAGCCCCAGCATTTT	CSASLSIDQPQHF
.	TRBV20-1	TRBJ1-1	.	TGCAGTGCGGAGCAAGAAGGAGCTTTCTTT	CSAEQEGAFF
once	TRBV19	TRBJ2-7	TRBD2	TGTGCCAGTAGCACTAGCGGGGGCTCCTACGAGCAGTACTTC	CASSTSGGSYEQYF
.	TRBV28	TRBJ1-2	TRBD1	TGTGCCAGCAGTTTATCGATTGGACAGGCGGCTTCTTACACCTTC	CASSLSIGQAASYTF
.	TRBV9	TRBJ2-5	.	TGTGCCAGCAGCGTAGGACCGGGACACCTTCAAGAGACCCAGTACTTC	CASSVGPGHLQETQYF
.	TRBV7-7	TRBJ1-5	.	TGTGCCAGCAGCTTAGCTCCACCGGGGGAACGCCTTTTGCAGCCCCAGCATTTT	CASSLAPPGERLLQPQHF
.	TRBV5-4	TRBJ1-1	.	TGTGCCAGCAGCTCGGGCGGGGGCACTGAAGCTTTCTTT	CASSSGGGTEAFF
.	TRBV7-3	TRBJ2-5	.	TGTGCCAGCAGTTCAAGGGGGGGACGAATGGAGACCCAGTACTTC	CASSSRGGRMETQYF
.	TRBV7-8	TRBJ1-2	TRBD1	TGTGCCAGCAGCCCGCAGGGGGACTATGGCTACACCTTC	CASSPQGDYGYTF
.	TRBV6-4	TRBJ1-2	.	TGTGCCAGCAGTGACTCGATCTGGGCAGAAGGAGGCTACACCTTC	CASSDSIWAEGGYTF
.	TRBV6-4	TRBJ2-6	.	TGTGCCAGCAAGGCGAATTCGGGGTCCGGGGCCAACGTCCTGACTTTC	CASKANSGSGANVLTF
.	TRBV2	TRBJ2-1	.	TGTGCCAGCAACACACTAACAAGTCGCCAGTTCTTC	CASNTLTSRQFF